A single sample gave rise to the 5 T cell receptor beta chains below, sequenced in a study of blood T cell repertoires in COVID-19 (TCRdb year 2020). The library was prepared using the immunoSEQ multiplex PCR assay. TCRdb mirrors the immuneACCESS table, restricted to in-frame sequences. Some clones are absent from its copies; in checked studies, under half trace to an unresolved V gene, and the reason for the others is unknown. The sample table records fewer than 250,000 clones; just under 85% of these occur just once. The top ten hold about 4% of the sample. Sequenced input: peripheral blood. Receptor source: a man aged 50-59 years with acute or convalescent COVID-19.

The CDR3 nucleotides are TGTGCCAGCAGCTTAGACTACAACTATGGCTACACCTTC. Encoded protein: CASSLDYNYGYTF. The genes are TRBV11-3 and TRBJ1-2; no firm D call. Deletions cut 0 bases from V and 2 bases from J, with 4 bases between. This CDR3 region has 13 residues. Per the germline V gene, CDR1 is SGHNT and CDR2 is YENEEA.

V is TRBV28 and J is TRBJ1-2; a possible D gene is TRBD1 (5 bases). The CDR3 runs to 13 residues. Trimming shortened V by 2 bases and J by 4 bases, and 8 bases separated the two germline ends. CDR1 is MDHEN, CDR2 SYDVKM, per germline. CDR3 nucleotide sequence: TGTGCCAGCAGTTTACAGGGAATCTATGGCTACACCTTC. It translates to CASSLQGIYGYTF.

In the case of this clone: The germline gene is not matched at one end of the junction; a read error may be the cause. Other DNA sequences from this sample encode an identical CDR3 as well. The chain recombines TRBV5-1 with TRBJ2-1; 7 positions match TRBD2. Germline V gives CDR1 SGHRS, CDR2 YFSETQ. The CDR3 is 16 amino acids. The CDR3 nucleotides are TGCGCCAGTAGCTTGGCCTCGGGACTAAGCCCCAATGAGCAGTTCTTC. It is translated as CASSLASGLSPNEQFF.

V usage is TRBV10-3 and J usage is TRBJ1-1; the D gene is possibly TRBD1 (5 bases). CDR1 ENHRY and CDR2 SYGVKD come from the germline V gene. This CDR3 is 12 amino acids long. Trimming shortened V by 4 bases and J by 7 bases, and 10 bases separated the two germline ends. CDR3 sequence: CAISAGKFEAFF. CDR3 nucleotides: TGTGCCATCAGTGCAGGGAAATTTGAAGCTTTCTTT.

The chain links TRBV12-3 or TRBV12-4 to TRBJ1-1; perhaps TRBD1 as D (6 bases). This CDR3 is 13 amino acids long. V lost 5 bases and J 3 bases, leaving 10 bases between the germline ends. CDR3 DNA: TGTGCCAGCAGTAGCAGGGGCGACACTGAAGCTTTCTTT. Translating it yields CASSSRGDTEAFF.